These T cell receptor beta chains were read from a single sample in a study of blood T cell repertoires in COVID-19. Sequencing was performed with immunoSEQ multiplex PCR; in TCRdb, only in-frame clones are kept and a portion is missing. The sample yields about 130,000 clones, around nine tenths seen once. The sample consisted of peripheral blood. The receptors were gathered from a woman between 65 and 79 years old with COVID-19, enrolled during active disease. Both conserved end residues are part of each CDR3. The order of the fields is V gene, clone size, D gene, J gene, CDR3 DNA, CDR3 protein. The D gene is left open where the match is weak. The size field is filled for only some rows; it gives once, few, many or a size class.

v_call: TRBV6-4; clone_size: .; d_call: TRBD2; j_call: TRBJ2-1; cdr3_nt: TGTGCCAGCAGTGAGGGGACTAGCGGGGGTCCCCAGATCTTC; cdr3_aa: CASSEGTSGGPQIF
v_call: TRBV3-1/TRBV3-2; clone_size: .; d_call: TRBD1; j_call: TRBJ1-5; cdr3_nt: TGTGCCAGCAGCCCTGGGACAGGCAATCAGCCCCAGCATTTT; cdr3_aa: CASSPGTGNQPQHF
v_call: TRBV28; clone_size: .; d_call: .; j_call: TRBJ1-1; cdr3_nt: TGTGCCACCTCCTTGCCGGGTGTATCGGACACTGAAGCTTTCTTT; cdr3_aa: CATSLPGVSDTEAFF
v_call: TRBV12-3/TRBV12-4; clone_size: once; d_call: .; j_call: TRBJ1-1; cdr3_nt: TGTGCCAGCGGTGCAGGGATGAACACTGAAGCTTTCTTT; cdr3_aa: CASGAGMNTEAFF
v_call: TRBV7-9; clone_size: .; d_call: TRBD2; j_call: TRBJ2-1; cdr3_nt: TGTGCCAGCAGCACGGGGGGCTCCTACAATGAGCAGTTCTTC; cdr3_aa: CASSTGGSYNEQFF
v_call: TRBV5-1; clone_size: .; d_call: TRBD2; j_call: TRBJ2-7; cdr3_nt: TGCGCCAGCAGCACGCTTGGGACTAGCGCCCACAGCTCCTACGAGCAGTACTTC; cdr3_aa: CASSTLGTSAHSSYEQYF
v_call: TRBV19; clone_size: .; d_call: .; j_call: TRBJ2-3; cdr3_nt: TGTGTCAGCTCTTTTGCGAGAACAGATACGCAGTATTTT; cdr3_aa: CVSSFARTDTQYF
v_call: TRBV27; clone_size: once; d_call: TRBD1; j_call: TRBJ1-2; cdr3_nt: TGTGCCAGCAGGCTGACAGGGAGCTATGGCTACACCTTC; cdr3_aa: CASRLTGSYGYTF
v_call: TRBV12-3/TRBV12-4; clone_size: .; d_call: .; j_call: TRBJ1-1; cdr3_nt: TGTGCCAGCAGTTTGGGAGCAAGTACACAAGCTTTCTTT; cdr3_aa: CASSLGASTQAFF
v_call: TRBV24-1; clone_size: .; d_call: .; j_call: TRBJ2-7; cdr3_nt: TGTGCCACCAGTGACGCAAATGGCCAGGCCGCCTACGAGCAGTACTTC; cdr3_aa: CATSDANGQAAYEQYF
v_call: TRBV20-1; clone_size: .; d_call: TRBD1; j_call: TRBJ2-7; cdr3_nt: TGCAGTGCTAGTGGACAGGGGAAAGAGTTTGAGCAGTACTTC; cdr3_aa: CSASGQGKEFEQYF
v_call: TRBV19; clone_size: few; d_call: .; j_call: TRBJ1-2; cdr3_nt: TGTGCCAGTCAATGGGGCCTCCTGGGCTATGGCTACACCTTC; cdr3_aa: CASQWGLLGYGYTF
v_call: TRBV28; clone_size: .; d_call: TRBD1; j_call: TRBJ1-2; cdr3_nt: TGTGCCAGCAGTTCCCCCCCCCGGGACAGGGGTCGACTTGGCTACACCTTC; cdr3_aa: CASSSPPRDRGRLGYTF
v_call: TRBV2; clone_size: .; d_call: TRBD1; j_call: TRBJ1-5; cdr3_nt: TGTGCCAGCAGTTCCGGGACAGGGGGCCGATATAGCAATCAGCCCCAGCATTTT; cdr3_aa: CASSSGTGGRYSNQPQHF
v_call: TRBV23-1; clone_size: few; d_call: .; j_call: TRBJ1-2; cdr3_nt: TGCGCCAGCAGTCAACCCGGGTATGGCTACACCTTC; cdr3_aa: CASSQPGYGYTF
v_call: TRBV3-1/TRBV3-2; clone_size: .; d_call: TRBD2; j_call: TRBJ2-1; cdr3_nt: TGTGCCAGCAGCCCCGGGACTAGAATGATTGATGAGCAGTTCTTC; cdr3_aa: CASSPGTRMIDEQFF
v_call: TRBV7-9; clone_size: .; d_call: TRBD1; j_call: TRBJ2-3; cdr3_nt: TGTGCCAGCAGCCGACAGGGAGATACGCAGTATTTT; cdr3_aa: CASSRQGDTQYF
v_call: TRBV5-1; clone_size: .; d_call: .; j_call: TRBJ2-1; cdr3_nt: TGCGCCAGCAGCTTGACTAGTTCCTCCTACAATGAGCAGTTCTTC; cdr3_aa: CASSLTSSSYNEQFF
v_call: TRBV6-5; clone_size: .; d_call: TRBD1; j_call: TRBJ2-7; cdr3_nt: TGTGCCAGCAGTTACGGGACAGGGGACAACGAGCAGTACTTC; cdr3_aa: CASSYGTGDNEQYF
v_call: TRBV5-1; clone_size: .; d_call: .; j_call: TRBJ2-3; cdr3_nt: TGCGCCAGCAGCCCCCTTGATACCAGAATTGGTACGCAGTATTTT; cdr3_aa: CASSPLDTRIGTQYF
v_call: TRBV30; clone_size: .; d_call: .; j_call: TRBJ1-4; cdr3_nt: TGTGCCTGGAGTGCCGGGACTAAGGAAAAACTGTTTTTT; cdr3_aa: CAWSAGTKEKLFF
v_call: TRBV3-1/TRBV3-2; clone_size: once; d_call: .; j_call: TRBJ2-7; cdr3_nt: TGTGCCAGCAGCCAAGATCTTTTCAGTACCTACGAGCAGTACTTC; cdr3_aa: CASSQDLFSTYEQYF
v_call: TRBV5-6; clone_size: .; d_call: .; j_call: TRBJ2-7; cdr3_nt: TGTGCCAGCAGCTCCCACTACGAGCAGTACTTC; cdr3_aa: CASSSHYEQYF
v_call: TRBV2; clone_size: once; d_call: .; j_call: TRBJ2-1; cdr3_nt: TGTGCCAGCAGTGAAATGAGGTCCGATGAGCAGTTCTTC; cdr3_aa: CASSEMRSDEQFF
v_call: TRBV18; clone_size: few; d_call: .; j_call: TRBJ2-7; cdr3_nt: TGTGCCAGCTCACCACCGGAGAAGTCCTACGAGCAGTACTTC; cdr3_aa: CASSPPEKSYEQYF
v_call: TRBV5-7; clone_size: .; d_call: .; j_call: TRBJ1-3; cdr3_nt: TGTGCCAGCAGCTTGGGGTCCTACTCTGGAAACACCATATATTTT; cdr3_aa: CASSLGSYSGNTIYF
v_call: TRBV9; clone_size: .; d_call: TRBD1; j_call: TRBJ2-2; cdr3_nt: TGTGCCAGCAGCGGGTTGACAGGGTGGAACCCCGGGGAGCTGTTTTTT; cdr3_aa: CASSGLTGWNPGELFF
v_call: TRBV7-8; clone_size: .; d_call: .; j_call: TRBJ1-6; cdr3_nt: TGTGCCAGCAGCATGGGACAACATAATTCACCCCTCCACTTT; cdr3_aa: CASSMGQHNSPLHF
v_call: TRBV7-3; clone_size: .; d_call: .; j_call: TRBJ1-1; cdr3_nt: TGTGCCAGCAGCCTCGACAGGAACACTGAAGCTTTCTTT; cdr3_aa: CASSLDRNTEAFF
v_call: TRBV6-2/TRBV6-3; clone_size: .; d_call: TRBD1; j_call: TRBJ1-1; cdr3_nt: TGTGCCAGCAGTACGACAGGGGGGAACACTGAAGCTTTCTTT; cdr3_aa: CASSTTGGNTEAFF
v_call: TRBV2; clone_size: few; d_call: .; j_call: TRBJ2-6; cdr3_nt: TGTGCCAGCAGTTGGCAGTCTGGGGCCAACGTCCTGACTTTC; cdr3_aa: CASSWQSGANVLTF
v_call: TRBV7-2; clone_size: .; d_call: TRBD1; j_call: TRBJ1-2; cdr3_nt: TGTGCCAGCAGCTTAGCTTTGGCAGGGGGTGGCTACACCTTC; cdr3_aa: CASSLALAGGGYTF
v_call: TRBV5-6; clone_size: .; d_call: .; j_call: TRBJ1-4; cdr3_nt: TGTGCCAGCAGCACCAGTGAAAAACTGTTTTTT; cdr3_aa: CASSTSEKLFF
v_call: TRBV5-1; clone_size: once; d_call: .; j_call: TRBJ1-4; cdr3_nt: TGCGCCAGCAGCTTGGAACAAACTGAAAAACTGTTTTTT; cdr3_aa: CASSLEQTEKLFF
v_call: TRBV9; clone_size: once; d_call: .; j_call: TRBJ1-6; cdr3_nt: TGTGCCAGCAGCGTAGGACCGGGGGGGCCCTATAATTCACCCCTCCACTTT; cdr3_aa: CASSVGPGGPYNSPLHF
v_call: TRBV30; clone_size: .; d_call: .; j_call: TRBJ2-6; cdr3_nt: TGTGCCTGGAGTGTACTAACGTCGAACTCTGGGGCCAACGTCCTGACTTTC; cdr3_aa: CAWSVLTSNSGANVLTF
v_call: TRBV5-4; clone_size: .; d_call: TRBD1; j_call: TRBJ2-7; cdr3_nt: TGTGCCAGCAGCGGGACAGGCGAGCAGTACTTC; cdr3_aa: CASSGTGEQYF
v_call: TRBV5-6; clone_size: .; d_call: .; j_call: TRBJ2-7; cdr3_nt: TGTGCCAGCAGCTTGGACAGTTCGCGCGAGCAGTACTTC; cdr3_aa: CASSLDSSREQYF
v_call: TRBV5-6; clone_size: .; d_call: .; j_call: TRBJ1-6; cdr3_nt: TGTGCCAGCAGCTTAGTAGGGCAGGGGATTGCACCCCTCCACTTT; cdr3_aa: CASSLVGQGIAPLHF
v_call: TRBV5-6; clone_size: .; d_call: TRBD1; j_call: TRBJ1-2; cdr3_nt: TGTGCCAGCAGCGCGGACAGGGTGTATGGCTACACCTTC; cdr3_aa: CASSADRVYGYTF
v_call: TRBV7-9; clone_size: .; d_call: TRBD1; j_call: TRBJ1-1; cdr3_nt: TGTGCCAGCAGCTTAGCGGGACAGGGAGGGATAAGTGGAGCTTTCTTT; cdr3_aa: CASSLAGQGGISGAFF
v_call: TRBV28; clone_size: .; d_call: .; j_call: TRBJ2-7; cdr3_nt: TGTGCCAGCAGTTTGGGCGGCGCGGGCGAGCAGTACTTC; cdr3_aa: CASSLGGAGEQYF